The 20 T cell receptor beta chains below were found in one sample sequenced in a study of spatial heterogeneity in lung cancer. The time point denotes: sample taken at primary tumor resection. MiXCR, applied by TCRdb to the 5' RACE reads, yields one record per CDR3 protein. The data contain some 40,000 distinct CDR3 sequences, 3% to 3.5% of them seen just once; the ten biggest clones take up roughly 34%. Specimen: normal lung tissue next to the tumor, collected at surgery. These receptors were taken from a male donor with early-stage non-small cell lung cancer.

This clonotype has at least ten counts. In nucleotides, the CDR3 is TGTGCCAGCAGCTTAACTTCTAGCATTGATACGCAGTATTTT. It codes for CASSLTSSIDTQYF. The rearrangement uses TRBV11-2 and TRBJ2-3, with D possibly matching TRBD2 (5 bases). V was shortened by 2 bases and J by 6 bases, with 12 bases between the two germline ends. There are 14 residues in the CDR3. From germline, CDR1 is SGHAT and CDR2 FQNNGV.

Ten or more counts support this clonotype. This chain connects TRBV7-8 to TRBJ1-5, with D maybe TRBD1 (5 bases). V was pared by 1 base and J by 4 bases, with 11 bases between. The CDR3 spans 15 residues. Germline CDR1 and CDR2: SGHVS and FQNEAQ. In DNA form, the CDR3 reads TGTGCCAGCAGCTTAGAGTGGGCAGGGAATCAGCCCCAGCATTTT. Its translation: CASSLEWAGNQPQHF.

This clonotype was counted at least ten times. The CDR3 coding sequence is TGTGCCAGCCTTAGCGGGAGGGGAGAGACCCAGTACTTC. Amino acids: CASLSGRGETQYF. The genes are TRBV28 and TRBJ2-5; 11 nucleotides align to TRBD2. The ends lost 8 bases at V and 4 bases at J; junction bases unmatched: 3. The germline V gene has CDR1 MDHEN and CDR2 SYDVKM. The CDR3 has 13 amino acids.

Many counts were recorded for this clonotype. The rearrangement joins TRBV29-1 to TRBJ1-3; TRBD1 is a possible D gene (5 bases). The V end lost 5 bases, the J end lost 2 bases, and 13 bases lay between the germline ends. The CDR3 extends over 14 amino acids. Germline CDR1 and CDR2: SQVTM and ANQGSEA. CDR3 loop: CSVTSGMTGNTIYF. The CDR3 DNA follows: TGCAGCGTTACGTCAGGGATGACTGGAAACACCATATATTTT. The full variable domain, in which reference TRBV29-1 and TRBJ1-3 provide the parts outside the CDR3, is SAVISQKPSRDICQRGTSLTIQCQVDSQVTMMFWYRQQPGQSLTLIATANQGSEATYESGFVIDKFPISRPNLTFSTLTVSNMSPEDSSIYLCSVTSGMTGNTIYFGEGSWLTVV.

This clonotype was picked up many times. The V call is TRBV20-1, the J call TRBJ1-5, with a weak D call TRBD1 (5 bases). This CDR3 has 14 amino acids. Germline loops: CDR1 DFQATT, CDR2 SNEGSKA (reference sequence). The V end was cut by 4 bases, the J end by 5 bases, with 15 bases between. CDR3 protein: CSATLNVGDQPQHF. CDR3 DNA: TGCAGTGCTACCCTTAACGTAGGGGATCAGCCCCAGCATTTT.

This clonotype showed up many times. The chain joins TRBV20-1 to TRBJ2-7; D is unresolved. Trimming removed 3 bases at V and 0 bases at J, with 9 bases between. Germline V gives CDR1 DFQATT, CDR2 SNEGSKA (reference sequence). The CDR3 totals 13 residues. CDR3 amino acids: CSASSTNSYEQYF. The CDR3 DNA reads as TGCAGTGCTAGTTCTACAAACTCCTACGAGCAGTACTTC.

As for this clonotype: It may be a read error: a sequence one base away is much more abundant. CDR3 sequence (DNA): TGCAGTGCTAACAAACACACCTCTGGAAACACCATATATTTT. Residues: CSANKHTSGNTIYF. The V and J genes are TRBV20-1 and TRBJ1-3; D is uncertain. This CDR3 comprises 14 residues. V dropped 4 bases and J dropped 0 bases, with 10 bases sitting between them. Looked up from germline, CDR1 is DFQATT and CDR2 is SNEGSKA (reference sequence).

In this sample, this clonotype turned up many times. The rearrangement links TRBV5-1 to TRBJ2-3; D gene ambiguous. Germline CDR1 reads SGHRS; CDR2 reads YFSETQ. The CDR3 is 12 amino acids. V was trimmed by 6 bases and J by 2 bases, leaving 7 bases between them. The CDR3 DNA is TGCGCCAGCACCAAGAACACAGATACGCAGTATTTT. Its translation: CASTKNTDTQYF.

The chain couples TRBV12-3 or TRBV12-4 to TRBJ2-5; D not certain. V lost 7 bases and J 3 bases, leaving 15 bases between the germline ends. The CDR3 contains 14 residues. This CDR3 is CASTRRSREETQYF. The DNA for the CDR3 is TGTGCCAGCACCCGAAGATCGAGAGAAGAGACCCAGTACTTC.

In its sample, this clonotype was seen many times. The genes are TRBV5-4 and TRBJ2-1; 11 nucleotides agree with TRBD2. Germline V lookup: CDR1 SGHNT, CDR2 YYREEE (reference sequence). The V segment lost 4 bases and the J segment 9 bases; nucleotides outside the gene matches: 3. The CDR3 totals 13 residues. CDR3 nucleotides: TGTGCCAGCAGCCCTGGGACTAGCGGTGAGCAGTTCTTC. Residues: CASSPGTSGEQFF.

This clonotype was seen ten or more times. J is TRBJ1-6 and V is TRBV12-3 or TRBV12-4; the D is unclear. V lost 3 bases and J lost 0, with 12 bases in between. The CDR3 consists of 17 residues. The DNA of the CDR3 is TGTGCCAGCAGTTTTGGCAGTCCTAGCTCCTATAATTCACCCCTCCACTTT. It yields the protein CASSFGSPSSYNSPLHF.

In this sample, this clonotype turned up many times. The J gene is TRBJ2-1, the V gene TRBV7-2, with TRBD1 as a possible D gene (5 bases). CDR3 length: 16 residues. V was clipped by 5 bases and J by 1 base, with 15 bases between them. Germline assignment: CDR1 SGHTA and CDR2 FQGNSA. The chain's CDR3 is CASSTARQRSYNEQFF. The CDR3 coding sequence is TGTGCCAGCAGCACCGCCCGACAGAGGTCCTACAATGAGCAGTTCTTC.

This clonotype was picked up many times. The chain carries TRBV29-1 and TRBJ2-7; 11 positions match TRBD2. CDR3 length: 16 residues. The junction had 9 bases not matched to a gene; V was cut back by 1 base and J by 4 bases. Germline V CDR1 and CDR2: SQVTM, ANQGSEA. CDR3 region: CSVEGGTGLAAYEQYF. The CDR3 DNA sequence: TGCAGCGTTGAAGGGGGGACGGGACTAGCGGCTTACGAGCAGTACTTC.

In this sample, this clonotype turned up many times. The rearrangement joins TRBV7-2 to TRBJ2-1; 11 nucleotides align to TRBD2. Germline V gene sequence: CDR1 SGHTA, CDR2 FQGNSA. CDR3 length: 18 residues. Trimming cost V 2 bases and J 9 bases; bases outside gene matches: 15. The CDR3 protein is CASSLPLLAGAIVAEQFF. CDR3 DNA sequence: TGTGCCAGCAGCTTACCTTTACTAGCGGGGGCAATCGTTGCTGAGCAGTTCTTC.

This clonotype showed up many times. The CDR3 region is CASSFEEETQYF. The CDR3 coding sequence is TGTGCCAGCAGTTTCGAGGAAGAGACCCAGTACTTC. The chain uses TRBV12-3 or TRBV12-4 and TRBJ2-5; no reliable D call. V was pared by 3 bases and J by 3 bases, with 5 bases between. The CDR3 length is 12 residues.

This clonotype has a count of ten or more. The junction departs from the called germline gene at one end, perhaps through a read error. V gene TRBV2 combines with J gene TRBJ1-5, with D unresolved. CDR3 length: 14 residues. Germline values: CDR1 SNHLY, CDR2 FYNNEI. The CDR3 here is CASTEGPNNQPQHF. CDR3 sequence (DNA): TGTGCCAGCACTGAAGGGCCGAACAATCAGCCCCAGCATTTT.

The V and J genes are TRBV3-1 and TRBJ1-2; 8 bases agree with TRBD1. This CDR3 region has 15 residues. CDR1 is LGHDT, CDR2 YNNKEL, per germline (reference sequence). The J segment lost 8 bases and the V segment lost 4 bases, leaving 12 bases of the junction unmatched. The CDR3 bases are TGTGCCAGCAGCCCCTCCCGAGGGACAGGTCCCGGCTACACCTTC. This gives the protein CASSPSRGTGPGYTF.

Ten or more counts support this clonotype. The J gene is TRBJ1-6, the V gene TRBV4-1, with unresolved D. In germline, CDR1 is MGHRA, CDR2 YSYEKL. V was cut by 1 base and J by 8 bases, with 9 bases left in between. The CDR3 has 14 amino acids. CDR3 nucleotide sequence: TGCGCCAGCAGCCAAGCTTATAGGGATTCACCCCTCCACTTT. This codes for CASSQAYRDSPLHF.

This clonotype was seen ten or more times. This chain joins TRBV20-1 and TRBJ2-3; possible D gene TRBD2, 6 bases. Trimming took off 7 bases at V and 2 bases at J, with 16 bases between the two ends. The CDR3 contains 14 residues. Germline CDR1 DFQATT, CDR2 SNEGSKA (reference sequence). CDR3 DNA sequence: TGCAGTGTAGCGGCCCCCCAGTACACAGATACGCAGTATTTT. Protein: CSVAAPQYTDTQYF.

The chain links TRBV6-2 or TRBV6-3 to TRBJ2-7, with TRBD1 as a possible D gene (5 bases). Trimming shortened V by 6 bases and J by 3 bases, and 18 bases separated the two germline ends. The CDR3 loop spans 15 amino acids. The V gene's germline CDR1 is MNHEY and CDR2 SVGEGT. CDR3 sequence (DNA): TGTGCCAGCAGATCAGGGTCCCCTCGGGTCTACGAGCAGTACTTC. It translates to CASRSGSPRVYEQYF.